Listed here are 3 T cell receptor beta chains from one sample, sequenced in a study of T cells during gluten challenge in celiac disease. Each cell's paired alpha and beta chains came from three nested multiplex PCRs covering all V genes. TCRdb called the single-cell sequencing reads again in MiXCR, with one record for every CDR3 protein. The repertoire table contains 35 to 50 distinct CDR3 sequences. Lineage-negative, tetramer-binding CD3+ CD4+ cells lacking CD45RA and CD62L but expressing integrin beta7 were gated. The sample in question was gluten-specific CD4+ T cells sorted from blood using tetramers, obtained at baseline or on day 6, 14 or 28 of gluten challenge (not recorded which). All receptors derive from a female donor with celiac disease.

This clonotype was seen only a few times. The junction departs from the called germline gene at one end, perhaps through a read error. CDR3 sequence reads: CASSSQGGEQYF. The CDR3 DNA is TGTGCTAGCAGCTCCCAGGGGGGGGAGCAGTACTTC. The J gene is TRBJ2-7, the V gene TRBV7-7; D possibly matches TRBD1 or TRBD2 (7 bases each). In germline, CDR1 is SSHAT, CDR2 FNYEAQ (reference sequence). CDR3 length: 12 residues.

In its sample, this clonotype is hyperexpanded. V is TRBV5-6 and J is TRBJ2-1, with D unclear. The CDR3 runs 13 residues. V lost 0 bases and J lost 9, with 10 bases in between. Germline V gives CDR1 SGHDT, CDR2 YYEEEE. DNA for the CDR3: TGTGCCAGCAGCTTGGGCAAGTGGGCTGAGCAGTTCTTC. Its translation is CASSLGKWAEQFF.

The rearrangement links TRBV2 to TRBJ2-7; the D is unclear. V lost 3 bases and J lost 6, with 12 bases in between. CDR3 length: 13 residues. The germline CDR1 and CDR2 sequences are SNHLY and FYNNEI. The CDR3 is CASSDRLGSEQYF. Here the CDR3 DNA reads TGTGCCAGCAGTGACCGTCTAGGGTCCGAGCAGTACTTC.